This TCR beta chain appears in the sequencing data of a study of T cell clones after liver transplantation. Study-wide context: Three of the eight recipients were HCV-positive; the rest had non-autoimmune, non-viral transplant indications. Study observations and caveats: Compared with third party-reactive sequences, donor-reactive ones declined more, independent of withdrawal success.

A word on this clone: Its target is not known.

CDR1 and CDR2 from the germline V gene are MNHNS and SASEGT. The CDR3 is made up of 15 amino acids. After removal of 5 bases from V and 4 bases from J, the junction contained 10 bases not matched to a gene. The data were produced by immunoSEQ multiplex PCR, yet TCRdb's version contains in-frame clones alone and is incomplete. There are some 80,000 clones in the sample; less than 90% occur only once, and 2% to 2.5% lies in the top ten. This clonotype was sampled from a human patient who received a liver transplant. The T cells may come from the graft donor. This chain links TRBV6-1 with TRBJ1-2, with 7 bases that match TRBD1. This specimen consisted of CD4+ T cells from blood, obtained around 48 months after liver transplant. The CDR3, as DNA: TGTGCCAGCAGTCCCACTGACAGGGATGGCTATGGCTACACCTTC. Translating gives CASSPTDRDGYGYTF.